This T cell receptor beta chain emerged from a study of shared clonotypes between healthy human individuals. J was trimmed by 1 base and V by 6 bases; bases with no gene match: 2. The CDR3 extends over 14 amino acids. Germline V gives CDR1 MDHEN, CDR2 SYDVKM. Ten immunoSEQ deep assay plates were used to sequence the DNA of unsorted PBMCs. The method was immunoSEQ multiplex PCR; TCRdb's version includes in-frame clones alone and lacks a portion of them. The repertoire consists of some 490,000 clones, with approximately 84% occurring once and the leading ten covering roughly 13%. The TCR originated in a woman in her thirties or forties in good health. Some clones in this sample may be carry-over from other donors' samples. The sequencing input was PBMCs. The chain joins TRBV28 to TRBJ2-2; the match to TRBD2 covers 7 bases. The CDR3 sequence: CASRASGNTGELFF. The CDR3 DNA reads as TGTGCCAGCAGAGCTAGCGGGAACACCGGGGAGCTGTTTTTT.